The T cell receptor beta chain described here comes from a study of T cell responses to AZD1222 COVID-19 vaccine. Sequenced by immunoSEQ multiplex PCR; TCRdb stores in-frame clones only, minus some. The sample has about 120,000 clones, about 85% seen once. V was clipped by 1 base and J by 8 bases, with 15 bases between them. CDR1 is SGHNT and CDR2 is YENEEA in the germline V gene. There are 15 residues in the CDR3. The sequenced sample was peripheral blood, obtained on day 0 of AZD1222 vaccination. This receptor was obtained from an adult in good health. The chain carries TRBV11-3 and TRBJ2-1, with TRBD2 as a possible D gene (6 bases). CDR3 sequence reads: CASSLGRGFADEQFF. CDR3 in DNA: TGTGCCAGCAGCTTAGGGCGGGGCTTCGCGGATGAGCAGTTCTTC.